This T cell receptor beta chain derives from a study of T cell responses to AZD1222 COVID-19 vaccine. Measured with immunoSEQ multiplex PCR; TCRdb has only the in-frame clones, and not every one. The table lists approximately 130,000 clones, approximately 88% of them singletons, with approximately 6% in the top ten. The origin of this receptor is an adult who received the AZD1222 COVID-19 vaccine. The starting material was peripheral blood, obtained 28 days after the second AZD1222 dose.

CDR3 amino acids: CASSYMDGAYNEQFF. The CDR3 coding sequence is TGTGCCAGCAGTTACATGGACGGAGCCTACAATGAGCAGTTCTTC. The chain joins TRBV6-2 or TRBV6-3 to TRBJ2-1, with D unclear. V gave up 2 bases and J gave up 2 bases, with 10 bases separating them. Germline CDR1 reads MNHEY; CDR2 reads SVGEGT. CDR3 length equals 15 residues.